These 30 T cell receptor beta chains were all obtained from the same sample, sequenced in a study of T cell responses to AZD1222 COVID-19 vaccine. Sequenced by immunoSEQ multiplex PCR; TCRdb stores in-frame clones only, minus some. In the table there are about 120,000 clones, around 92% of which are singletons. Sequencing was performed on peripheral blood, taken on day 0 of AZD1222 vaccination. The receptor set was obtained from an adult in good health.

The chain uses TRBV5-1 and TRBJ1-4; 7 positions match TRBD1. Unmatched junction bases numbered 5, after V lost 0 bases and J lost 6 bases. Germline lookup yields CDR1 SGHRS and CDR2 YFSETQ. CDR3 length: 15 residues. The DNA for the CDR3 is TGCGCCAGCAGCTTGGCGGGCCAGGGGGATGAAAAACTGTTTTTT. As protein: CASSLAGQGDEKLFF.

About this clone: Compared with germline, one end of the junction differs, possibly owing to a read error. This CDR3 is also generated by other DNA sequences in the sample. The chain links TRBV7-7 to TRBJ2-3, with 15 bases aligning to TRBD2. The CDR3 runs 16 residues. Germline values: CDR1 SSHAT, CDR2 FNYEAQ (reference sequence). The CDR3 coding sequence is TGTGCTAGCAGCCTCGGACTAGCGGGAGGGTCAGATACGCAGTATTTT. This encodes CASSLGLAGGSDTQYF.

This chain links TRBV19 with TRBJ2-7; possible D gene TRBD1, 6 bases. Germline lookup yields CDR1 LNHDA and CDR2 SQIVND (reference sequence). V lost 3 bases, J lost 7 bases, and 13 bases lay in between. The CDR3 contains 13 residues. CDR3 region: CASSILQGQEQYF. The CDR3 DNA sequence: TGTGCCAGTAGTATTCTACAGGGTCAAGAGCAGTACTTC.

The chain couples TRBV6-5 to TRBJ1-5; TRBD1 might be the D (6 bases). The germline CDR1 and CDR2 sequences are MNHEY and SVGAGI. There are 15 residues in the CDR3. The V end lost 6 bases, the J end lost 3 bases, and 15 bases lay between the germline ends. The CDR3, as DNA: TGTGCCAGCAGCCTTACAGGGAATTACAATCAGCCCCAGCATTTT. It yields the protein CASSLTGNYNQPQHF.

The rearrangement joins TRBV5-6 to TRBJ1-1, with D possibly matching TRBD1 (5 bases). Trimming left V 4 bases short and J 0 bases short, with 13 bases between. CDR1 SGHDT and CDR2 YYEEEE come from the germline V gene. The CDR3 covers 15 residues. The chain's CDR3 is CASSGLQEVNTEAFF. Here the CDR3 DNA reads TGTGCCAGCAGCGGACTACAGGAGGTGAACACTGAAGCTTTCTTT.

This clone was recorded once. The chain joins TRBV6-5 to TRBJ2-7, with 9 positions matching TRBD2. The ends lost 7 bases at V and 4 bases at J; junction bases unmatched: 11. The CDR3 is 15 residues long. Per the germline V gene, CDR1 is MNHEY and CDR2 is SVGAGI. CDR3 DNA sequence: TGTGCCAGCATGAAGGGAACTAGCGGGCGTTACGAGCAGTACTTC. This sequence encodes CASMKGTSGRYEQYF.

Turning to this clone: At one end, the junction sequence differs from germline, possibly due to a read error. The rearrangement uses TRBV6-5 and TRBJ2-6; D is unresolved. There are 12 residues in the CDR3. Germline assignment: CDR1 MNHEY and CDR2 SVGAGI. CDR3 region: CASSSGANVLTF. CDR3 nucleotides: TGTGCCAGTAGTTCTGGGGCCAACGTCCTGACTTTC.

This rearrangement joins TRBV6-1 to TRBJ1-4, with D perhaps matching TRBD1 (5 bases). The CDR3 is made up of 15 amino acids. The V and J ends lost 2 bases and 7 bases respectively, with 14 bases between them. Germline CDR1 reads MNHNS; CDR2 reads SASEGT. The CDR3 sequence is CASSEFGGFGEKLFF. The CDR3 nucleotides read TGTGCCAGCAGTGAATTCGGGGGTTTTGGTGAAAAACTGTTTTTT.

The gene calls are TRBV11-2 and TRBJ2-7, with 9 nucleotides matching TRBD1. The CDR3 covers 14 residues. Per the germline V gene, CDR1 is SGHAT and CDR2 is FQNNGV. V shed 5 bases and J 4 bases; nucleotides not matched to a gene: 6. The CDR3 region is CASSARDRVYEQYF. In DNA form, the CDR3 reads TGTGCCAGCAGCGCTAGGGACAGGGTGTACGAGCAGTACTTC.

The rearrangement joins TRBV6-5 to TRBJ1-4; perhaps TRBD1 as D (5 bases). The germline gives CDR1 MNHEY, CDR2 SVGAGI. Trimming left V 7 bases short and J 8 bases short, with 20 bases between. The CDR3 runs 15 residues. The CDR3 loop is CASTLPGGEHEKLFF. Written as DNA, the CDR3 is TGTGCCAGCACCCTCCCAGGAGGGGAGCACGAAAAACTGTTTTTT.

The chain links TRBV5-3 to TRBJ2-7, with TRBD2 matching 13 bases. TRBV5-3 is designated an ORF whose function remains uncertain. V was pared by 1 base and J by 3 bases, with 4 bases of the junction left unmatched. This CDR3 has 16 amino acids. CDR3 region: CARSLQGTSGNYEQYF. CDR3 DNA sequence: TGTGCCAGAAGCTTGCAAGGGACTAGCGGGAACTACGAGCAGTACTTC.

V is TRBV12-5 and J is TRBJ1-5; 9 bases are a match to TRBD1. The CDR3 runs to 15 residues. The germline V gene has CDR1 LGHNT and CDR2 FRNRAP. V was pared by 1 base and J by 4 bases, with 2 bases of the junction left unmatched. In nucleotides, the CDR3 is TGTGCTAGTGGTTTGGCACAGGGGGCGAATCAGCCCCAGCATTTT. This codes for CASGLAQGANQPQHF.

This chain links TRBV3-1 (or the pseudogene TRBV3-2) with TRBJ1-4; no definite D call. V lost 4 bases and J 6 bases, leaving 18 bases between the germline ends. This CDR3 comprises 16 residues. In germline, CDR1 is LGHDT, CDR2 YNNKEL (reference sequence). CDR3 nucleotide sequence: TGTGCCAGCAGCCCCACCCTCACGAGAACGCATGAAAAACTGTTTTTT. This translates into CASSPTLTRTHEKLFF.

The CDR3 sequence is CASSAGFNEKLFF. CDR3 sequence (DNA): TGCGCCAGCAGTGCAGGGTTTAATGAAAAACTGTTTTTT. The chain recombines TRBV5-1 with TRBJ1-4, with D possibly matching TRBD1 (5 bases). Germline V gene data show CDR1 as SGHRS and CDR2 as YFSETQ. CDR3 size: 13 residues. V was cut by 5 bases and J by 4 bases, with 9 bases left in between.

This chain joins TRBV19 and TRBJ1-2; 8 bases fit TRBD1. CDR1 is LNHDA, CDR2 SQIVND, per germline (reference sequence). This CDR3 is built from 15 residues. V dropped 5 bases and J dropped 4; count of bases not matched to a gene: 9. For the CDR3, the DNA is TGTGCCAGTAGTTACAGGGGGACACTTTTCTATGGCTACACCTTC. Amino acid sequence: CASSYRGTLFYGYTF.

This clone has a single count. The gene calls are TRBV7-6 and TRBJ2-1, with TRBD2 identical over 9 bases. This CDR3 is 15 amino acids long. V shed 1 base and J 6 bases; nucleotides not matched to a gene: 4. The germline V gene has CDR1 SGHVS and CDR2 FNYEAQ. CDR3 DNA sequence: TGTGCCAGCAGCTTAGGAGCTAGCGGGATCAATGAGCAGTTCTTC. Translated: CASSLGASGINEQFF.

The V call is TRBV30, the J call TRBJ2-5; unclear D gene. The germline gives CDR1 GTSNPN, CDR2 SVGIG (reference sequence). V shed 0 bases and J shed 4 bases, with 9 bases lying between them. CDR3 length equals 13 residues. CDR3 region: CAWSVRVRETQYF. The CDR3, as DNA: TGTGCCTGGAGTGTAAGGGTGCGAGAGACCCAGTACTTC.

The chain carries TRBV11-1 and TRBJ2-3; the D gene is possibly TRBD1 (6 bases). This CDR3 comprises 14 residues. Germline CDR1 reads SGHAT; CDR2 reads FQDESV (reference sequence). V dropped 5 bases and J dropped 2 bases, with 11 bases sitting between them. The CDR3: CASSPRDNTDTQYF. CDR3 in DNA: TGTGCCAGCAGCCCCCGGGACAACACAGATACGCAGTATTTT.

The chain combines TRBV3-1 (or the pseudogene TRBV3-2) with TRBJ2-7, with 12 nucleotides matching TRBD2. CDR1 and CDR2 from the germline V gene are LGHDT and YNNKEL (reference sequence). This CDR3 is built from 15 residues. The trim removed 5 bases at V and 6 bases at J, leaving 8 bases unmatched. The CDR3 is CASSSRLAGEGEQYF. In nucleotides, the CDR3 is TGTGCCAGCAGCTCCCGACTAGCGGGAGAGGGCGAGCAGTACTTC.

The sample holds one count of this clone. The V gene is TRBV2, the J gene TRBJ2-5; 9 bases align to TRBD2. V dropped 6 bases and J dropped 1; count of bases not matched to a gene: 9. Germline V gene data show CDR1 as SNHLY and CDR2 as FYNNEI. The CDR3 loop spans 16 amino acids. The CDR3 DNA follows: TGTGCCAGCAGGGTAAATAGCGGGAGATCCCAAGAGACCCAGTACTTC. Residues: CASRVNSGRSQETQYF. The full variable domain, rest sourced from reference TRBV2 and TRBJ2-5, is EPEVTQTPSHQVTQMGQEVILRCVPISNHLYFYWYRQILGQKVEFLVSFYNNEISEKSEIFDDQFSVERPDGSNFTLKIRSTKLEDSAMYFCASRVNSGRSQETQYFGPGTRLLVL.

The chain recombines TRBV19 with TRBJ2-7; TRBD1 matches at 10 bases. With V trimmed by 5 bases and J by 2 bases, 6 bases remained unmatched. CDR3 length: 15 residues. The germline gives CDR1 LNHDA, CDR2 SQIVND (reference sequence). This CDR3 is CASSRSGTGAYEQYF. The CDR3 nucleotides read TGTGCCAGTAGTCGGTCTGGGACAGGGGCCTACGAGCAGTACTTC.

The chain links TRBV6-5 to TRBJ1-2; D is perhaps TRBD1 (5 bases). The length of the CDR3 is 13 residues. V lost 6 bases and J lost 4, with 12 bases in between. Germline CDR1 MNHEY, CDR2 SVGAGI. DNA for the CDR3: TGTGCCAGCAGCGTAGGGGACCTCTATGGCTACACCTTC. Its protein product is CASSVGDLYGYTF.

The J gene is TRBJ2-1, the V gene TRBV27, with 11 positions matching TRBD2. V shed 4 bases, J shed 10 bases, and the junction held 6 bases outside the gene matches. Germline CDR1 reads MNHEY; CDR2 reads SMNVEV (reference sequence). The CDR3 consists of 14 residues. The CDR3 reads CASSSARLAGEQFF. CDR3 coding DNA: TGTGCCAGCAGTTCCGCCCGACTAGCGGGAGAGCAGTTCTTC.

The chain links TRBV19 to TRBJ2-1; perhaps TRBD1 as D (6 bases). The CDR3 runs 16 residues. Trimming shortened V by 3 bases and J by 4 bases, and 16 bases separated the two germline ends. The V gene's germline CDR1 is LNHDA and CDR2 SQIVND (reference sequence). CDR3: CASSIIGGVSYNEQFF. Written as DNA, the CDR3 is TGTGCCAGTAGTATTATAGGGGGAGTTTCATACAATGAGCAGTTCTTC.

The chain recombines TRBV4-1 with TRBJ2-5; the match to TRBD2 covers 7 bases. CDR3 length equals 17 residues. The J segment lost 3 bases and the V segment lost 0 bases, leaving 10 bases of the junction unmatched. The germline CDR1 and CDR2 sequences are MGHRA and YSYEKL. This chain's CDR3 is CASSQDLAEYSKETQYF. CDR3 nucleotide sequence: TGCGCCAGCAGCCAAGATCTAGCGGAATATTCAAAAGAGACCCAGTACTTC.

The CDR3 sequence: CASSLLTSVGPDTQYF. The CDR3, as DNA: TGTGCCAGCAGTTTACTAACTAGCGTGGGTCCAGATACGCAGTATTTT. The gene calls are TRBV27 and TRBJ2-3, with 7 nucleotides matching TRBD2. The V and J ends lost 2 bases and 4 bases, in that order; junction bases with no gene match: 9. CDR1 is MNHEY, CDR2 SMNVEV, per germline (reference sequence). The CDR3 sequence is 16 residues long.

This chain uses TRBV19 with TRBJ1-2; no reliable D call. CDR1 and CDR2 from the germline V gene are LNHDA and SQIVND (reference sequence). The CDR3 extends over 11 amino acids. V shed 3 bases and J shed 7 bases, with 6 bases lying between them. CDR3 DNA sequence: TGTGCCAGTAGTATTTCGGCTGGCTACACCTTC. Protein: CASSISAGYTF.

The gene calls are TRBV18 and TRBJ1-2; 11 nucleotides agree with TRBD1. V gave up 5 bases and J gave up 4 bases; unmatched junction bases: 6. This CDR3 has 15 amino acids. Germline assignment: CDR1 KGHSH and CDR2 LQKENI. CDR3 loop: CASSGRDRGAYGYTF. CDR3 nucleotides: TGTGCCAGCTCAGGACGGGACAGGGGGGCCTATGGCTACACCTTC.

This chain joins TRBV18 and TRBJ1-1, with D possibly being TRBD1 (6 bases). The CDR3 spans 17 residues. The germline gives CDR1 KGHSH, CDR2 LQKENI. Trimming took 3 bases from V and 1 from J, leaving 18 bases between them. The CDR3 is CASSPNPIQGRNTEAFF. In DNA form, the CDR3 reads TGTGCCAGCTCACCTAACCCCATACAGGGTAGGAACACTGAAGCTTTCTTT.

The J gene is TRBJ1-5, the V gene TRBV9; TRBD1 aligns across 8 bases. V lost 6 bases, J lost 5 bases, and 13 bases stayed unmatched. The CDR3 is 16 residues long. The V gene's germline CDR1 is SGDLS and CDR2 YYNGEE. DNA of the CDR3: TGTGCCAGCACGGTGACGGGGACAGGATTACATCAGCCCCAGCATTTT. This translates into CASTVTGTGLHQPQHF. Drawing the rest from reference TRBV9 and TRBJ1-5, the complete variable domain is DSGVTQTPKHLITATGQRVTLRCSPRSGDLSVYWYQQSLDQGLQFLIQYYNGEERAKGNILERFSAQQFPDLHSELNLSSLELGDSALYFCASTVTGTGLHQPQHFGDGTRLSIL.